This paragraph covers one T cell receptor beta chain sequence. Its antigen is as yet unknown. Clones were read by immunoSEQ multiplex PCR, and TCRdb kept only the in-frame ones, dropping some. Found here are about 26,000 clones, less than 90% of them singletons; the top ten hold 31%. This sample was taken from a study of a mutant IDH1 vaccine in newly diagnosed glioma. Stated time point: week 35, safety follow-up. Each dose of the vaccine consisted of 300 ug of mutant IDH1 20-mer peptide, with topical imiquimod. With 7 bases removed from V and 5 bases from J, the gap between germline ends came to 17 bases. The CDR3 consists of 13 residues. Germline V CDR1 and CDR2: SQVTM, ANQGSEA.

The chain recombines TRBV29-1 with TRBJ1-2; tentative D call: TRBD1 (6 bases). This clonotype was obtained from a man aged 25 to 45 with glioma. Sequencing was performed on PBMCs, taken from a glioma patient whose treatment included an IDH1 peptide vaccine. Written as DNA, the CDR3 is TGCAGCGCGACCTTACAGGGTTTTTATGGCTACACCTTC. Translating gives CSATLQGFYGYTF.